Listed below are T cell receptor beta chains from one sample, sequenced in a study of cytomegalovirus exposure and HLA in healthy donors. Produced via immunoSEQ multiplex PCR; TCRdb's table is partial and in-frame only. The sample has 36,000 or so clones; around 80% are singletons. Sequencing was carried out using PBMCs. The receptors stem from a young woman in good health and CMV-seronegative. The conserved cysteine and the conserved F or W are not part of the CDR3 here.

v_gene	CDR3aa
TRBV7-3	ASSRQGRETQY
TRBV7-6	ASSSHPGQPQN
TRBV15	ATSEIGSGADTQY
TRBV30	AWSRGGDNEQF
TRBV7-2	ASSLRQDTDTQY
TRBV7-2	ASNLGQGRDEQF
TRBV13	ASTPGMADTQY
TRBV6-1	ASSDNRGEQY
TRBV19	ASMDSGGAREQY
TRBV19	ASSMEAWQVGSSHTEAF
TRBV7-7	ATTSGAQETQY
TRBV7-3	ASSSLVFDNEQF
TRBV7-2	ASSLGGGWGNTEAF
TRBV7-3	ASSMRQGVPTGELF
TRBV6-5	ASSPVNYGYT
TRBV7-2	ASSLNGQGVYIQY